The subject of this entry is one T cell receptor beta chain. The data originate from a study of T cell responses to AZD1222 COVID-19 vaccine. Per germline, CDR1 SEHNR and CDR2 FQNEAQ (reference sequence). The V and J ends lost 5 bases and 5 bases, in that order; junction bases with no gene match: 8. This CDR3 has 14 amino acids. TCRdb's table, derived via immunoSEQ multiplex PCR, lists solely in-frame clones and lacks some. The repertoire holds about 130,000 clones, with 93% as singletons. The chain combines TRBV7-9 with TRBJ2-7, with TRBD1 matching 8 bases. The material was peripheral blood, obtained on day 0 of AZD1222 vaccination. The TCR was taken from an adult in good health. CDR3 residues: CASSVGQGFHEQYF. CDR3 nucleotides: TGTGCCAGCAGCGTAGGACAGGGATTCCACGAGCAGTACTTC.